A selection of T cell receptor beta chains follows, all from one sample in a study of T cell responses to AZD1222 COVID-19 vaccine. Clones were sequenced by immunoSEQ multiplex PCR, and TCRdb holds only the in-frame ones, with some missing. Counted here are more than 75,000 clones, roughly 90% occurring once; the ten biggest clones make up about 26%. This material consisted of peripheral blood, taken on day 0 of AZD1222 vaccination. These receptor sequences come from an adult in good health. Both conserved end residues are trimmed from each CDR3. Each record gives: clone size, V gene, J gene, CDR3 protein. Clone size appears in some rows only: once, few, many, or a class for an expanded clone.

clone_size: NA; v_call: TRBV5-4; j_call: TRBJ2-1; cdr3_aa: ASSTGQTSYNEQF
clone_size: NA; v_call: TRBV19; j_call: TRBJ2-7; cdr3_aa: ASSIQGSPYEQY
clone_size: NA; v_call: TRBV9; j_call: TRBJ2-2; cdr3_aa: ASSVGLAQNTGELF
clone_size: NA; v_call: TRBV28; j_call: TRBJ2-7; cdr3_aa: ASSSPTTQY
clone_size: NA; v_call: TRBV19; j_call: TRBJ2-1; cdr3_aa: ASVLAGGHSSYNEQF
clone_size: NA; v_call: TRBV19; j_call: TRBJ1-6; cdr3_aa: ASSKERNSPLH
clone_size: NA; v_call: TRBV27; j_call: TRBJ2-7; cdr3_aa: ASSPRGVPEY
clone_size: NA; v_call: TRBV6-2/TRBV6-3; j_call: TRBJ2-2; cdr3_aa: ASSDSTGSGELF
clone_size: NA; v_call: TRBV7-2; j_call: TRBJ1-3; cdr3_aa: ASSPSWEGNTIY
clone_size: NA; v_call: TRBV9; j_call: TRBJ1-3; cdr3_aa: ASSPQPESSGNTIY
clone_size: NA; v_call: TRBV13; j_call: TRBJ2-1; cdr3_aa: ASSFGSGWAPSYNEQF
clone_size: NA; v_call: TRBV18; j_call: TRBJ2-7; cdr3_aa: ASSPLDGGRYEQY
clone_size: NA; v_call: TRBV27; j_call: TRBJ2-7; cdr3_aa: ASSFLGLAGTVSYEQY
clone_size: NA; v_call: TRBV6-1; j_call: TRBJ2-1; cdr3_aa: ASSDRNEQF
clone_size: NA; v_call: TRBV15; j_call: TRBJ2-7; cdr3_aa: ATSRGTADGEQY
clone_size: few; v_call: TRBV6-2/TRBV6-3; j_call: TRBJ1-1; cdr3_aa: ASSPRTEAF
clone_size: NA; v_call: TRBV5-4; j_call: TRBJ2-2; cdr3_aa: ASSPGTANTGELF
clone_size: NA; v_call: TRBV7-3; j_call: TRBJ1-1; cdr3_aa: ASRLDPLNTEAF
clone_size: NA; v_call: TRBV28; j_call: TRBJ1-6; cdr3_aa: ATSEGRNNSPLH
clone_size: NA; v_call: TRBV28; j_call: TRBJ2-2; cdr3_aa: ASRPWGALGTGELF
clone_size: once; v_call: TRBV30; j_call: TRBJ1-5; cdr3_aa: AWSAGISNQPQH
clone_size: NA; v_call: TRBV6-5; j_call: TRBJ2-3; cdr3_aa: ASSRDGGRTDTQY
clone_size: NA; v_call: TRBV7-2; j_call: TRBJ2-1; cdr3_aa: ASSLDSGPYNEQF
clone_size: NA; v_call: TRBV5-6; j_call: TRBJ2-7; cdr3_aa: ASSWDGPSREQY
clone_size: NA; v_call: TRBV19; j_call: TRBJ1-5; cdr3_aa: ASMGGLRPQH
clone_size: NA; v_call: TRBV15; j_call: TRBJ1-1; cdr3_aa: ATSSRTGVNTEAF
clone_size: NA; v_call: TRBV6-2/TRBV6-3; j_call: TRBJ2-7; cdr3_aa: ASSLPGAAHEQY
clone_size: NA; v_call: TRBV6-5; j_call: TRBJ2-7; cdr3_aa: ASSYPSPGTSGEQY
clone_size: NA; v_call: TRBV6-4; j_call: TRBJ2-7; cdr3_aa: ASRGLAVSYEQY
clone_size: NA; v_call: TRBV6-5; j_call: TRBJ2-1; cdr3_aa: ASRRAGRHNEQF
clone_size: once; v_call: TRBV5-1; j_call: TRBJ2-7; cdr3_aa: ASSPQGPSTEQY
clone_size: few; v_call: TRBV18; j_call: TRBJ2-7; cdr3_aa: ASSPWGPDRGTYEQY
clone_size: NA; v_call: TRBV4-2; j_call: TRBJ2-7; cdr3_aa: ASSRERSYEQY
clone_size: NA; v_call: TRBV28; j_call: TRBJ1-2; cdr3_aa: ASRPIGETYGYT
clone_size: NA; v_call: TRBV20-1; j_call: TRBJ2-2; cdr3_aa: SALSSGELF
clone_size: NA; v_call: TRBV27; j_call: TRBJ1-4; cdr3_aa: ASSLGQGTNEKLF
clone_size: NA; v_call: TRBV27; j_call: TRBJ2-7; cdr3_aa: ASTTDRGAYEQY
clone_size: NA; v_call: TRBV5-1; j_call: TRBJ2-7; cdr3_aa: ASSLSHEQY
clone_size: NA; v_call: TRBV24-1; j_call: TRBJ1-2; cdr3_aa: ATSENGQGSYGYT
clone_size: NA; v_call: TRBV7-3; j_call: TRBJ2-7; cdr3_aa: AIQEGASGSSYEQY
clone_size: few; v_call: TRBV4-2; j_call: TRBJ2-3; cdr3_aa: ASSQERNKVAGVADTQY
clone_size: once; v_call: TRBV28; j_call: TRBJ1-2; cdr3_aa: ASRWGGLSGYT
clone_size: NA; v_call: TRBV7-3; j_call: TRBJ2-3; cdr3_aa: ASSVGEGALTDTQY
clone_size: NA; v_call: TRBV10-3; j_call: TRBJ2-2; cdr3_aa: AIRREVPTGELF
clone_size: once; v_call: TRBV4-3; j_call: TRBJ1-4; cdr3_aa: ASSQHRGATNEKLF
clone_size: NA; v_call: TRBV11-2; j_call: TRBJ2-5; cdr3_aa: ASSPQETQY
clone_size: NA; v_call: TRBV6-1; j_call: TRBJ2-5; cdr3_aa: ASSPRGAQETQY
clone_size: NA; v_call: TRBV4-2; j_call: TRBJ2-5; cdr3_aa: ASSQEGPQETQY